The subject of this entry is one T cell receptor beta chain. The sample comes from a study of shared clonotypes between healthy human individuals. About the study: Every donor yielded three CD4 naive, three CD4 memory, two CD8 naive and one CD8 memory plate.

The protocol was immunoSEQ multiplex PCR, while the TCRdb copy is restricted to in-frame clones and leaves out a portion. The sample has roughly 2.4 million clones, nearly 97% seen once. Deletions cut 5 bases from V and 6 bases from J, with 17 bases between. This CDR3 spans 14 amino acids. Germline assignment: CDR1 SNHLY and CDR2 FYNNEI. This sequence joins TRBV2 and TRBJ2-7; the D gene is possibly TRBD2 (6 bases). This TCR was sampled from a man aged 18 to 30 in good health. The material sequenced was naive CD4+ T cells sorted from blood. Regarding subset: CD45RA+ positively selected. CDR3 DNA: TGTGCCAGCAGTTTGGGACTCCCGCCCGGCGAGCAGTACTTC. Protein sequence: CASSLGLPPGEQYF.